The rows below give T cell receptor beta chains drawn from one sample of a study of regulatory T cells in long-lasting Graves disease. TCRdb used MiXCR to reprocess the multiplex PCR reads, holding one entry per CDR3 protein. The data show roughly 500,000 distinct CDR3 sequences, 13% seen once. These same records also appear under a second study, on T cells in Graves' hyperthyroidism and ophthalmopathy.

The sample in question was peripheral blood mononuclear cells (PBMCs), obtained at new diagnosis, from a patient treated with antithyroid drugs. Receptor source: a man younger than 40 with Graves disease. Both conserved end residues are part of each CDR3. The D gene is left open where the match is weak. A clone size is listed for some rows: how often the clone was seen (once, few, many), or a class if it is expanded.

clone_size	v_call	j_call	d_call	cdr3_nt	cdr3_aa
many	TRBV10-1	TRBJ1-1	-	TGCGCCAGCAGTGCCTTCGTTGGGGGGCGCAGGAGGAACACTGAAGCTTTCTTT	CASSAFVGGRRRNTEAFF
-	TRBV30	TRBJ1-1	TRBD1	TGTGCCTGGAGTCATACCGGGGACAGGCCGAACACTGAAGCTTTCTTT	CAWSHTGDRPNTEAFF
many	TRBV12-3/TRBV12-4	TRBJ2-7	-	TGTGCCAGCAGTTTAGGTGGCCAAAACTACGAGCAGTACTTC	CASSLGGQNYEQYF
few	TRBV9	TRBJ2-1	TRBD2	TGTGCCAGCAGCGTAGGGGGACTAGCGGGAGCGTCCTTGAGAGGTGAGCAGTTCTTC	CASSVGGLAGASLRGEQFF
many	TRBV27	TRBJ2-1	TRBD2	TGTGCCAGCAGTTTATCCCGACTAGCGGGAGGGGATGAGCAGTTCTTC	CASSLSRLAGGDEQFF
few	TRBV29-1	TRBJ2-7	-	TGCAGCGTTGAAGGGGGGAGCAAGTACGAGCAGTACTTC	CSVEGGSKYEQYF
few	TRBV6-1	TRBJ1-1	-	TGTGCCAGCAGTGAAGCGACCGGGCTTGAAGCTTTCTTT	CASSEATGLEAFF
-	TRBV20-1	TRBJ2-1	TRBD2	TGCAGTGCAACGACTAGCGGAAAAGTCAATGAGCAGTTCTTC	CSATTSGKVNEQFF
-	TRBV11-2	TRBJ2-7	-	TGTGCCAGCAGCTTAAACTACCTTTCCTACAATGAGCAGTACTTC	CASSLNYLSYNEQYF
many	TRBV29-1	TRBJ1-2	TRBD1	TGCAGCGTCGCCGGGACAGGGTTTGCCTTC	CSVAGTGFAF
-	TRBV18	TRBJ1-5	-	TGTGCCAGCTCACCATTCAGGGATGGGAGCAATCAGCCCCAGCATTTT	CASSPFRDGSNQPQHF
few	TRBV20-1	TRBJ1-2	-	TGCAGTGCTAGTACACAGGCTACAAACTATGGCTACACCTTC	CSASTQATNYGYTF
-	TRBV5-8	TRBJ2-6	TRBD1	TGTGCCAGCAGCTCGACAGGGCTCGGGGCCAACGTCCTGACTTTC	CASSSTGLGANVLTF
-	TRBV30	TRBJ1-2	-	TGTGCCTGGAGTGGGGACGGCAACTATGGCTACACCTTC	CAWSGDGNYGYTF
many	TRBV7-2	TRBJ1-2	-	TGTGCCAGCAGCCCGTACAGGGACGCGGGCTACACCTTC	CASSPYRDAGYTF
few	TRBV19	TRBJ2-3	TRBD2	TGTGCCAGTAGTAGCACTATAGCGGGCGCAGGGGATACGCAGTATTTT	CASSSTIAGAGDTQYF
many	TRBV7-8	TRBJ2-5	TRBD2	TGTGCCAGCAGCCAACGGGGAGGGGAGACCCAGTACTTC	CASSQRGGETQYF
many	TRBV7-9	TRBJ1-4	-	TGTGCCAGCAGCTTAGTCGGAGGGCCAGCTAATGAAAAACTGTTTTTT	CASSLVGGPANEKLFF
many	TRBV2	TRBJ2-7	-	TGTGCCAGCAGTGAAACCGAAACCTACGAGCAGTACTTC	CASSETETYEQYF
-	TRBV5-1	TRBJ1-2	-	TGCGCCAGCAGCTTAAGGGGAGCCGCCCAGGGCTACACCTTC	CASSLRGAAQGYTF
few	TRBV27	TRBJ2-1	TRBD2	TGTGCCAGCAGTCCTAACCTCTCTAGCGGACCCTACAATGAGCAGTTCTTC	CASSPNLSSGPYNEQFF
many	TRBV6-2/TRBV6-3	TRBJ1-1	-	TGTGCCAGCACCACACTTCGGGGGAACACTGAAGCTTTCTTT	CASTTLRGNTEAFF
-	TRBV9	TRBJ2-2	TRBD1	TGTGCCAGCAGCGACAGGGGGTTTGGCACCGGGGAGCTGTTTTTT	CASSDRGFGTGELFF
few	TRBV18	TRBJ1-1	-	TGTGCCAGCTCCCGGTTCCCTGATACTGAAGCTTTCTTT	CASSRFPDTEAFF
-	TRBV7-2	TRBJ2-1	TRBD2	TGTGCCAGCATCACTCCGGATAGCGGGAGGGAGACGTTCTTC	CASITPDSGRETFF
many	TRBV9	TRBJ1-2	TRBD1	TGTGCCAGCAGCGTAGATGGGACAGTAGTTAACTATGGCTACACCTTC	CASSVDGTVVNYGYTF
many	TRBV7-2	TRBJ2-7	TRBD2	TGTGCCAGCAGCCCCCCGGGGCGGGAGAATCACGAGCAGTACTTC	CASSPPGRENHEQYF
-	TRBV7-2	TRBJ2-7	TRBD1	TGTGCCAGCAGCTCGCGGACAGGGCCGTACGAGCAGTACTTC	CASSSRTGPYEQYF
-	TRBV9	TRBJ2-7	-	TGTGCCAGCAGCGCGGGACACCCCTCCTACGAGCAGCACTTC	CASSAGHPSYEQHF
-	TRBV6-1	TRBJ2-1	TRBD2	TGTGCCACCCTAAGCGGGAGTTCTGAGCAGTTCTTC	CATLSGSSEQFF